This T cell receptor (beta chain) was captured in a study of blood T cell repertoires in COVID-19. Turning to the study itself: The study drew acute and convalescent COVID-19 samples from the United States, Italy and Spain.

The CDR3 is 16 residues long. Trimming removed 1 base at V and 0 bases at J, with 10 bases between. Germline values: CDR1 LNHDA, CDR2 SQIVND (reference sequence). Authors' methods: Estimation of nucleated cell counts was performed using reference gene primer amplification. TCRdb keeps only in-frame clones here, not all; method: immunoSEQ multiplex PCR. That table gives V, J and clone size, and the DNA gave D and trimming. The profile covers over 200,000 clones, with nearly 90% appearing a single time and approximately 12% taken by the ten largest. The chain couples TRBV19 to TRBJ1-3; D is unclear. This sequence was found in a woman younger than 30 who had recovered from COVID-19. The sequenced sample consisted of peripheral blood. The CDR3 loop is CASSIAGRSSGNTIYF. As DNA, the CDR3 is TGTGCCAGTAGTATAGCAGGCAGAAGCTCTGGAAACACCATATATTTT.